This TCR beta chain was recovered during a study of blood T cell repertoires in COVID-19. Study at large: Sites across the United States, Italy and Spain contributed samples from acute and convalescent COVID-19.

Sequenced by immunoSEQ multiplex PCR; TCRdb stores in-frame clones only, minus some. The sample includes 300,000 to 400,000 clones, 75% to 90% of them seen just once. Clinical histories supplied by participants themselves formed the basis of cohort assignment. The source of this sequence is a woman aged 25 to 39 who had been exposed to COVID-19. Sequencing used PBMCs or T cells enriched from blood (not recorded which).

The CDR3 nucleotides read TGTGCCAGCAGCTTCTCGAGGGACACTGAAGCTTTCTTT. Amino acids: CASSFSRDTEAFF. This chain joins TRBV7-9 and TRBJ1-1; D not resolved. V lost 3 bases to trimming and J lost 3 bases, with 8 bases between them. The CDR3 extends over 13 amino acids. Per the germline V gene, CDR1 is SEHNR and CDR2 is FQNEAQ (reference sequence).